This TCR beta chain stems from a study of molecular identifiers for immune sequencing clone quantification. Germline V gives CDR1 LGHDT, CDR2 YNNKEL (reference sequence). The V end lost 3 bases, the J end lost 1 base, and 9 bases lay between the germline ends. The CDR3 is 15 amino acids. This clonotype has a handful of counts. Its antigen remains unknown. General study findings and limits: More than 97% of effector molecules, versus under 1% of naive-cell molecules, belonged to clones above 20 RNA copies.

Isolation of naive CD8 T cells was achieved by sorting on a CD8+CD4-CCR7+CD45RA+ phenotype. TCRdb recomputed calls from the PCR reads with MiXCR, one row per CDR3 protein. The sample lists around 480,000 distinct CDR3 sequences; less than 30% were seen once. This sequence joins TRBV3-1 and TRBJ2-2; D remains unclear. The sample comprised naive CD8+ T cells from blood, with Jurkat cell RNA spiked in. Subset meaning: FACS-sorted CD8+CD4-CCR7+CD45RA+ naive T cells. The source of this sequence is a human donor in good health. Some libraries in this study had Jurkat cell RNA spiked in. The CDR3 sequence: CASSHGWGNTGELFF. The CDR3 region has the DNA TGTGCCAGCAGCCATGGTTGGGGGAACACCGGGGAGCTGTTTTTT.